These 23 T cell receptor beta chains came from one sample sequenced in a study of monozygotic twins with inflammatory bowel disease. TCRdb re-called the 5' RACE reads; every CDR3 protein appears as one record, without DNA. The sample's table shows around 450,000 distinct CDR3 sequences. Specimen: blood. The receptors were gathered from a human donor with ulcerative colitis or Crohn's disease, or a healthy co-twin of an affected twin (not recorded which).

The chain combines TRBV2 with TRBJ2-5; TCRdb gives TRBD1 as the D gene, but with no DNA this cannot be confirmed. CDR3 length: 13 residues. Germline-derived CDR1 and CDR2 are SNHLY and FYNNEI. The CDR3 spells CASSADRQETQYF.

The V call is TRBV27, the J call TRBJ2-7; TCRdb gives TRBD2 as the D gene, but with no DNA this cannot be confirmed. This CDR3 comprises 16 residues. Germline CDR1 is MNHEY and CDR2 is SMNVEV (reference sequence). CDR3: CASSLSLAGVFHKQYF.

The V gene is TRBV18, the J gene TRBJ1-5; no DNA is available, so the TRBD1 call from TCRdb remains unchecked. CDR3 size: 12 residues. Germline CDR1 is KGHSH and CDR2 is LQKENI. CDR3 region: CASSPRQGRPSF.

This rearrangement joins TRBV7-9 to TRBJ2-1; absent DNA, TCRdb's TRBD2 call cannot be checked. CDR1 and CDR2 (germline): SEHNR, FQNEAQ (reference sequence). The CDR3 has 14 amino acids. The CDR3 spells CASSLNSGSSEQFF.

V is TRBV25-1 and J is TRBJ2-7; TCRdb's D gene call, TRBD2, goes unchecked for lack of DNA. The CDR3 has 18 amino acids. CDR1 is MGHDK, CDR2 SYGVNS, per germline. CDR3 sequence reads: CASRAAGISGEGSYEQYF.

The V and J genes are TRBV18 and TRBJ2-7; TCRdb's D call of TRBD2 is untestable without DNA. Germline V gene data show CDR1 as KGHSH and CDR2 as LQKENI. The CDR3 extends over 17 amino acids. The CDR3 protein is CASSPPRGSGDPYEQYF.

V and J are TRBV30 and TRBJ1-1. The CDR3 is 14 residues long. Germline V CDR1 and CDR2: GTSNPN, SVGIG (reference sequence). The CDR3 spells CAWAEWQLNTEAFF. Supplemented by reference TRBV30 and TRBJ1-1, the full variable domain reads SQTIHQWPATLVQPVGSPLSLECTVEGTSNPNLYWYRQAAGRGLQLLFYSVGIGQISSEVPQNLSASRPQDRQFILSSKKLLLSDSGFYLCAWAEWQLNTEAFFGQGTRLTVV.

The genes are TRBV10-3 and TRBJ2-3; there is no DNA to check the TCRdb D call of TRBD2. The germline V gene has CDR1 ENHRY and CDR2 SYGVKD. CDR3 size: 13 residues. The CDR3 protein is CAITGGGTDTQYF.

The rearrangement uses TRBV4-3 and TRBJ1-3. Germline CDR1 and CDR2: LGHNA and YSLEER. The CDR3 contains 14 residues. CDR3 loop: CASSQVIFGVTIYF.

This chain joins TRBV27 and TRBJ2-7; TCRdb gives TRBD2 as the D gene, but with no DNA this cannot be confirmed. Per the germline V gene, CDR1 is MNHEY and CDR2 is SMNVEV (reference sequence). This CDR3 comprises 15 residues. The CDR3 region is CASSSTTSGSYEQYF.

The chain combines TRBV27 with TRBJ1-6; TCRdb proposes TRBD1, but this gene call is untestable without DNA. Germline V CDR1 and CDR2: MNHEY, SMNVEV (reference sequence). This CDR3 has 16 amino acids. The CDR3 loop reads CASTTLLQGTNSPLHF.

This rearrangement joins TRBV4-3 to TRBJ2-7; without DNA, the TCRdb call of TRBD2 cannot be checked. CDR3 length equals 17 residues. CDR1 is LGHNA and CDR2 is YSLEER in the germline V gene. Here the CDR3 reads CASSQDRDIAGSYEQYF.

This rearrangement joins TRBV10-3 to TRBJ1-2; TCRdb's D call, TRBD1, is unchecked because there is no DNA. The CDR3 is 14 amino acids. Per germline, CDR1 ENHRY and CDR2 SYGVKD. The CDR3 protein is CAITEVKGDYGYTF.

CDR3 residues: CAISELSEPQHF. The chain recombines TRBV10-3 with TRBJ1-5. In germline, CDR1 is ENHRY, CDR2 SYGVKD. The CDR3 sequence is 12 residues long.

V and J are TRBV3-1 and TRBJ2-2. Germline V gene sequence: CDR1 LGHDT, CDR2 YNNKEL (reference sequence). The CDR3 is made up of 14 amino acids. The CDR3 protein is CASSRGGNTGELFF.

The rearrangement uses TRBV5-1 and TRBJ2-6; TCRdb's D gene call, TRBD1, goes unchecked for lack of DNA. This CDR3 spans 16 amino acids. CDR1 is SGHRS and CDR2 is YFSETQ in the germline V gene. CDR3 sequence reads: CASSSLTGAGANVLTF.

This chain uses TRBV10-3 with TRBJ2-1; TCRdb designates TRBD1, a call that cannot be tested without DNA. This CDR3 has 14 residues. Germline V CDR1 and CDR2: ENHRY, SYGVKD. CDR3 sequence reads: CAISEGQGVDEQFF.

V gene TRBV2 combines with J gene TRBJ2-5; without DNA, the TCRdb call of TRBD2 cannot be checked. This CDR3 region has 12 residues. Germline V gene data show CDR1 as SNHLY and CDR2 as FYNNEI. The CDR3 sequence: CASSGLGETQYF. Based on the CDR3 plus reference TRBV2 and TRBJ2-5, the full variable domain is EPEVTQTPSHQVTQMGQEVILRCVPISNHLYFYWYRQILGQKVEFLVSFYNNEISEKSEIFDDQFSVERPDGSNFTLKIRSTKLEDSAMYFCASSGLGETQYFGPGTRLLVL.

The chain carries TRBV7-9 and TRBJ1-2. Germline values: CDR1 SEHNR, CDR2 FQNEAQ (reference sequence). The CDR3 sequence is 15 residues long. This CDR3 is CASSRSYRGGYGYTF.

The chain uses TRBV5-5 and TRBJ2-3; TCRdb designates TRBD2, a call that cannot be tested without DNA. This CDR3 comprises 16 residues. Germline V lookup: CDR1 SGHKS, CDR2 YYEKEE (reference sequence). CDR3: CASTPTAGYSTDTQYF.

The V and J genes are TRBV19 and TRBJ2-1. The CDR3 extends over 15 amino acids. CDR1 is LNHDA and CDR2 is SQIVND in the germline V gene (reference sequence). CDR3 region: CASSIEVGRYNEQFF.

The chain employs TRBV29-1 and TRBJ1-5; the D gene TCRdb calls, TRBD1, cannot be checked with no DNA. The CDR3 is 14 residues long. The germline gives CDR1 SQVTM, CDR2 ANQGSEA. The chain's CDR3 is CSVANSGKDQPQHF.

The V call is TRBV6-5, the J call TRBJ2-1; lacking DNA, the TRBD2 call made by TCRdb goes unchecked. Germline CDR1 and CDR2: MNHEY and SVGAGI. The CDR3 contains 12 residues. CDR3 region: CASRTIYNEQFF.